These 17 T cell receptor beta chains came from one sample sequenced in a study of shared T cell receptors in the human thymus. Produced via immunoSEQ multiplex PCR; TCRdb's table is partial and in-frame only. The data show about 730,000 clones, approximately 85% seen once. The same sample was also used in a study of human thymus T cells.

The sample comprised thymocytes. Receptor source: a girl under three years old with a congenital heart defect.

The rearrangement uses TRBV6-5 and TRBJ2-1; D is ambiguous. The CDR3 length is 15 residues. Germline V lookup: CDR1 MNHEY, CDR2 SVGAGI. Trimming shortened V by 4 bases and J by 2 bases, and 12 bases separated the two germline ends. Written as DNA, the CDR3 is TGTGCCAGCAGTTCTTGGCCTCCCCCCTACAATGAGCAGTTCTTC. Its protein product is CASSSWPPPYNEQFF.

Here the CDR3 reads CASSQVPYEQYF. For the CDR3, the DNA is TGTGCCAGCTCTCAGGTTCCCTACGAGCAGTACTTC. The chain carries TRBV5-6 and TRBJ2-7; D gene unclear. CDR1 is SGHDT and CDR2 is YYEEEE in the germline V gene. The V and J ends lost 7 bases and 2 bases respectively, with 10 bases between them. The CDR3 has 12 amino acids.

The chain uses TRBV25-1 and TRBJ2-7; 13 bases match TRBD2. With V trimmed by 3 bases and J by 2 bases, 10 bases remained unmatched. CDR1 and CDR2 (germline): MGHDK, SYGVNS. The CDR3 spans 18 residues. CDR3 sequence (DNA): TGTGCCAGCAGTGACACCGGTGGGACTAGCGGGGCCACCTACGAGCAGTACTTC. This sequence encodes CASSDTGGTSGATYEQYF.

This clone was recorded once. The CDR3 nucleotides read TGCGCCAGCAGCTTTGGGGGAGGGGGTAACGAGCAGTACTTC. As protein: CASSFGGGGNEQYF. This sequence joins TRBV5-1 and TRBJ2-7; possibly TRBD2 for D (7 bases). V was trimmed by 2 bases and J by 5 bases, leaving 14 bases between them. This CDR3 has 14 amino acids. Per the germline V gene, CDR1 is SGHRS and CDR2 is YFSETQ.

The V gene is TRBV4-2, the J gene TRBJ2-1; 10 bases fit TRBD2. V was clipped by 0 bases and J by 8 bases; unmatched bases: 13. Germline lookup yields CDR1 LGHNA and CDR2 YNFKEQ. CDR3 size: 18 residues. The CDR3 sequence is CASSQEPIRSGGADEQFF. As DNA, the CDR3 is TGTGCCAGCAGCCAAGAGCCGATAAGAAGCGGGGGGGCTGATGAGCAGTTCTTC.

The chain has TRBV6-5 and TRBJ1-1, with D possibly matching TRBD1 (5 bases). Germline V lookup: CDR1 MNHEY, CDR2 SVGAGI. Trimming took off 5 bases at V and 5 bases at J, with 9 bases between the two ends. The CDR3 has 12 residues. The CDR3 DNA follows: TGTGCCAGCAGTACAGGATTTACTGAAGCTTTCTTT. The encoded protein is CASSTGFTEAFF.

The chain links TRBV18 to TRBJ1-5, with D possibly TRBD1 on 5 matching bases. This CDR3 region has 13 residues. The ends were cut back, 0 bases at V and 7 bases at J, with 7 bases in the middle. Germline CDR1 KGHSH, CDR2 LQKENI. In DNA, the CDR3 is TGTGCCAGCTCACCACCGGGGCACCAGCCCCAGCATTTT. Its protein product is CASSPPGHQPQHF.

The rearrangement uses TRBV6-1 and TRBJ1-2; tentative D call: TRBD1 (6 bases). V shed 6 bases and J shed 6 bases, with 20 bases lying between them. Germline V lookup: CDR1 MNHNS, CDR2 SASEGT. CDR3 length: 15 residues. This CDR3 reads CASSLNRVGSHGYTF. In DNA form, the CDR3 reads TGTGCCAGCAGCCTAAACAGGGTCGGATCCCATGGCTACACCTTC.

J is TRBJ2-7 and V is TRBV7-2; no definite D call. The CDR3 length is 14 residues. Per germline, CDR1 SGHTA and CDR2 FQGNSA. V was shortened by 1 base and J by 1 base, with 8 bases between the two germline ends. The CDR3 is CASSLDTRSYEQYF. CDR3 DNA sequence: TGTGCCAGCAGCTTAGATACGCGTTCCTACGAGCAGTACTTC.

The V call is TRBV5-5, the J call TRBJ2-5, with TRBD2 matching 9 bases. CDR3 length equals 17 residues. From germline, CDR1 is SGHKS and CDR2 YYEKEE (reference sequence). With 4 bases clipped from V and 1 base from J, the junction kept 11 bases outside the gene matches. The CDR3 nucleotides read TGTGCCAGCAGCCCCAAGGGTGCGGGGGGGCTCCAAGAGACCCAGTACTTC. Encoded protein: CASSPKGAGGLQETQYF.

This clone occurred once. The chain employs TRBV9 and TRBJ1-1; D remains ambiguous. V lost 0 bases to trimming and J lost 4 bases, with 10 bases between them. The CDR3 is 14 amino acids. Germline V gives CDR1 SGDLS, CDR2 YYNGEE. In nucleotides, the CDR3 is TGTGCCAGCAGCGTAGCTACGGGTTTCACTGAAGCTTTCTTT. It translates to CASSVATGFTEAFF.

The CDR3 is CASRDRGNQPQHF. The CDR3 region has the DNA TGTGCCAGCAGGGACAGGGGGAATCAGCCCCAGCATTTT. V usage is TRBV2 and J usage is TRBJ1-5, with 10 bases fitting TRBD1. The CDR3 runs to 13 residues. Trimming removed 6 bases from V and 4 bases from J; junction bases left unmatched: 0. Per germline, CDR1 SNHLY and CDR2 FYNNEI.

The chain has TRBV20-1 and TRBJ2-2; D remains unclear. V was cut by 7 bases and J by 5 bases, with 8 bases left in between. The CDR3 has 11 residues. Germline V lookup: CDR1 DFQATT, CDR2 SNEGSKA (reference sequence). The CDR3 sequence is CSVGETGELFF. CDR3 in DNA: TGCAGTGTTGGTGAGACCGGGGAGCTGTTTTTT.

This chain joins TRBV7-3 and TRBJ2-7, with TRBD1 identical over 10 bases. The junction had 9 bases not matched to a gene; V was cut back by 5 bases and J by 5 bases. Germline CDR1 SGHTA, CDR2 FQGTGA. This CDR3 comprises 15 residues. The CDR3 spells CASSQIGTGENEQYF. CDR3 bases: TGTGCCAGCAGCCAGATTGGGACAGGGGAGAACGAGCAGTACTTC.

V usage is TRBV4-1 and J usage is TRBJ1-2; 11 nucleotides agree with TRBD1. CDR1 is MGHRA and CDR2 is YSYEKL in the germline V gene. V lost 1 base to trimming and J lost 5 bases; unmatched junction nucleotides: 15. This CDR3 contains 19 residues. CDR3 loop: CASSQGWDGGDRGLYGYTF. CDR3 bases: TGCGCCAGCAGCCAAGGTTGGGATGGGGGGGACAGGGGGTTATATGGCTACACCTTC.

The V gene is TRBV7-2, the J gene TRBJ2-7; maybe TRBD1 (6 bases). From germline, CDR1 is SGHTA and CDR2 FQGNSA. V gave up 1 base and J gave up 2 bases, with 15 bases separating them. The CDR3 runs to 16 residues. The CDR3 loop is CASSLEKGQGTYEQYF. CDR3 in DNA: TGTGCCAGCAGCTTAGAAAAGGGGCAGGGGACCTACGAGCAGTACTTC.

This clone was detected only a few times. V is TRBV10-3 and J is TRBJ2-7; 11 nucleotides agree with TRBD1. Trimming removed 5 bases from V and 7 bases from J; junction bases left unmatched: 10. The length of the CDR3 is 15 residues. The germline V gene encodes CDR1 ENHRY and CDR2 SYGVKD. CDR3 sequence reads: CAISPRTGGSWEQYF. CDR3 DNA sequence: TGTGCCATCAGTCCCCGGACAGGGGGCTCCTGGGAGCAGTACTTC.